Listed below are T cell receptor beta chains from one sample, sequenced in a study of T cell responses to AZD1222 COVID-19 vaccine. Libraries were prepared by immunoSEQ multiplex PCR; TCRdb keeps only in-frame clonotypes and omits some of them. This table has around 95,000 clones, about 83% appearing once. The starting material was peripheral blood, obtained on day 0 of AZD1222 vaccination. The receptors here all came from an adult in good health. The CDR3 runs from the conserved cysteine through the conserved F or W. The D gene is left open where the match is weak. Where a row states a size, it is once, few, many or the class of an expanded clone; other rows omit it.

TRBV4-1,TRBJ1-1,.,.,TGCGCCAGCAGAATGAACACTGAAGCTTTCTTT,CASRMNTEAFF
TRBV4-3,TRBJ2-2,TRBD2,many,TGCGCCAGCAGCCAAGAGATAGGGGCGGGAGCCACCGGGGAGCTGTTTTTT,CASSQEIGAGATGELFF
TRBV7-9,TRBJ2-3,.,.,TGTGCCAGCAGCCCCTGGGGAGATACGCAGTATTTT,CASSPWGDTQYF
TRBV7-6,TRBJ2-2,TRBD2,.,TGTGCCAGCAGCTTTGGCGGGAGGGCCGGTACCGGGGAGCTGTTTTTT,CASSFGGRAGTGELFF
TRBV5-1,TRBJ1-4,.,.,TGCGCCAGCAGCTTAACTCATGACAGCTATAATGAAAAACTGTTTTTT,CASSLTHDSYNEKLFF
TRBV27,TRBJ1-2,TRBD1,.,TGTGCCAGCAGTTCAAAGACAGGGTCCTATGGCTACACCTTC,CASSSKTGSYGYTF
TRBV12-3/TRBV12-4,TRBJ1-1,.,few,TGTGCCAGCAGTTTGGGGCCGAACACTGAAGCTTTCTTT,CASSLGPNTEAFF
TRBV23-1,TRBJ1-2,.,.,TGCGCCAGCAGTCAATCCGGTGAGAGGACCGGCGGTGATGGCTACACCTTC,CASSQSGERTGGDGYTF
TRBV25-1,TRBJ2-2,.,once,TGTGCCAGCAGTGAAACGGTGAACACCGGGGAGCTGTTTTTT,CASSETVNTGELFF
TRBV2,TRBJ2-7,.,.,TGTGCCAGCAGATCCACTAGTTTTGGTGAGCAGTACTTC,CASRSTSFGEQYF
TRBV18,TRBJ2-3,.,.,TGTGCCAGCTCTCGGCAGGATAACGTTCCTGGAGATACGCAGTATTTT,CASSRQDNVPGDTQYF
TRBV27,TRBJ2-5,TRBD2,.,TGTGCCAGCAGTTTGTCTTTGACTAGCGGGGGGTACCAAGAGACCCAGTACTTC,CASSLSLTSGGYQETQYF